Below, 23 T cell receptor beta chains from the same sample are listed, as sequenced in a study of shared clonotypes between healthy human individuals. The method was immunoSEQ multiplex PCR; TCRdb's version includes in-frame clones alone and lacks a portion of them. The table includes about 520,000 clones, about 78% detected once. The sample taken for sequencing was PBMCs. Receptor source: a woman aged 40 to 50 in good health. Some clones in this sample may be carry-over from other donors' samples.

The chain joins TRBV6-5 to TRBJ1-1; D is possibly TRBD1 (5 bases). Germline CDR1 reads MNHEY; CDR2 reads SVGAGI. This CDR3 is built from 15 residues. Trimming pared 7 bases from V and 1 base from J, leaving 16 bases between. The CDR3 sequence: CASTPSPGRNTEAFF. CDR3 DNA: TGTGCCAGCACCCCCTCACCAGGGCGGAACACTGAAGCTTTCTTT.

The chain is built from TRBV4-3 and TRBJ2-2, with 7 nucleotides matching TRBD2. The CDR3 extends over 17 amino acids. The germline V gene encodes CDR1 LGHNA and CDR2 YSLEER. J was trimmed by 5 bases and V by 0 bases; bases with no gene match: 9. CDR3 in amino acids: CASSQDPPGGRTGELFF. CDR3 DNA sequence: TGCGCCAGCAGCCAAGATCCCCCGGGAGGTAGAACCGGGGAGCTGTTTTTT.

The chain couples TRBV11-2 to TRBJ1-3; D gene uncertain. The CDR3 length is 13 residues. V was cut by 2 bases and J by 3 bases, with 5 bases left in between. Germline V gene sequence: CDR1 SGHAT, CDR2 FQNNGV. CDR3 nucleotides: TGTGCCAGCAGCTTAATCATTGGAAACACCATATATTTT. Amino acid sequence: CASSLIIGNTIYF.

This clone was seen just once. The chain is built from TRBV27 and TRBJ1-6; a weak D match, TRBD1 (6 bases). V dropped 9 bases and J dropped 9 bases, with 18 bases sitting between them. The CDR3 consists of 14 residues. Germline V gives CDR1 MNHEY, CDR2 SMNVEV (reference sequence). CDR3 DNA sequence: TGTGCCAGTGGGGCACGGGGGGCAGGTTCACCCCTCCACTTT. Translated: CASGARGAGSPLHF.

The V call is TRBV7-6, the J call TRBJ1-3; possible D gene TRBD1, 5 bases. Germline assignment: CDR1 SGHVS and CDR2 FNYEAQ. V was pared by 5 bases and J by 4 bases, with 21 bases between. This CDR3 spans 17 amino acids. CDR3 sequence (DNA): TGTGCCAGCAGCCCCCTGCGGGGCTCCCTTAGCGGAAACACCATATATTTT. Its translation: CASSPLRGSLSGNTIYF.

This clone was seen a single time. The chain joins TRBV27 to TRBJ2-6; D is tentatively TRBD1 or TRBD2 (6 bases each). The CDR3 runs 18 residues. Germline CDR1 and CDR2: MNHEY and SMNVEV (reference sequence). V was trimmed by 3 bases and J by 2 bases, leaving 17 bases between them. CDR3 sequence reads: CASSFVAGEVAGANVLTF. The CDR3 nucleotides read TGTGCCAGCAGTTTTGTGGCAGGGGAGGTGGCTGGGGCCAACGTCCTGACTTTC.

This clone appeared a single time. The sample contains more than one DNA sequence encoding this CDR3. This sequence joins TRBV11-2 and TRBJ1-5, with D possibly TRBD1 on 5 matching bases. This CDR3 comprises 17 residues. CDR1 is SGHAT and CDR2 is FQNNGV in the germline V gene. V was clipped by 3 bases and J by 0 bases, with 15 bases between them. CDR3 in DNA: TGTGCCAGCAGCTTGTCCAGGGCGGTCTATAGCAATCAGCCCCAGCATTTT. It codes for CASSLSRAVYSNQPQHF.

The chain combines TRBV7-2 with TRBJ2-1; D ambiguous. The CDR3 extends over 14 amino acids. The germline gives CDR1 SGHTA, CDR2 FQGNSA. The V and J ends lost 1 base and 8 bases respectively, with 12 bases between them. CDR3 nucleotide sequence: TGTGCCAGCAGCTTAGACCCCTCCAGCCATGAGCAGTTCTTC. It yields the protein CASSLDPSSHEQFF.

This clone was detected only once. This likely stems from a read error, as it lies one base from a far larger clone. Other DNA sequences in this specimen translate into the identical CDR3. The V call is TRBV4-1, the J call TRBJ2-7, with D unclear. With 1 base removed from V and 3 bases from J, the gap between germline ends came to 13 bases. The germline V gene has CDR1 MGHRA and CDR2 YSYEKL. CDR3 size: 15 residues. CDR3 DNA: TGCGCCAGCAGCCAAGCGGCCGTGGGCGGCTACGAGCAGTACTTC. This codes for CASSQAAVGGYEQYF.

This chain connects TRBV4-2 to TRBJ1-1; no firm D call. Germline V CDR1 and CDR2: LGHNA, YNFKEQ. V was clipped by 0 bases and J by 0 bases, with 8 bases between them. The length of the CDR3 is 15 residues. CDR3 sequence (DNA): TGTGCCAGCAGCCAAGATCCTGGGGTGAACACTGAAGCTTTCTTT. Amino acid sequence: CASSQDPGVNTEAFF.

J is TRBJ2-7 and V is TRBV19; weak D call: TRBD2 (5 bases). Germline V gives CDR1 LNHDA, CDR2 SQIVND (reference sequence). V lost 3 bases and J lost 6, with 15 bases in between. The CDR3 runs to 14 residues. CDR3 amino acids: CASSIAQARGEQYF. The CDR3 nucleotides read TGTGCCAGTAGTATCGCTCAGGCCCGGGGCGAGCAGTACTTC.

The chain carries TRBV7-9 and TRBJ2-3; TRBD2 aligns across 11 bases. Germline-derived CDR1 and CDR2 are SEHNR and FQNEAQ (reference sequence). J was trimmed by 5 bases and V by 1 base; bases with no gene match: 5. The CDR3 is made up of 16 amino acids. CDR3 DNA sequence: TGTGCCAGCAGCTTAGGGCTAGCGGGGGGTGTAGATACGCAGTATTTT. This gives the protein CASSLGLAGGVDTQYF. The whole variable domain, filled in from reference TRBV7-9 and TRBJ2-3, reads DTGVSQNPRHKITKRGQNVTFRCDPISEHNRLYWYRQTLGQGPEFLTYFQNEAQLEKSRLLSDRFSAERPKGSFSTLEIQRTEQGDSAMYLCASSLGLAGGVDTQYFGPGTRLTVL.

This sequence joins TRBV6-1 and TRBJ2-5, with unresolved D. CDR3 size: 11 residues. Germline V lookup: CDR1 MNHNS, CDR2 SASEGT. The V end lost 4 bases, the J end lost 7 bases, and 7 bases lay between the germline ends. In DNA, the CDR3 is TGTGCCAGCAGTGTGGTTTGGACCCAGTACTTC. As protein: CASSVVWTQYF.

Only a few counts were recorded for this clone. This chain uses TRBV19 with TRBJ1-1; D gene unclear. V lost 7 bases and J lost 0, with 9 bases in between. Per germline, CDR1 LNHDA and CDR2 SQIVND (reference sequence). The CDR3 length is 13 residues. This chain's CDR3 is CASNPVMNTEAFF. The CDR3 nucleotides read TGTGCCAGTAACCCGGTAATGAACACTGAAGCTTTCTTT.

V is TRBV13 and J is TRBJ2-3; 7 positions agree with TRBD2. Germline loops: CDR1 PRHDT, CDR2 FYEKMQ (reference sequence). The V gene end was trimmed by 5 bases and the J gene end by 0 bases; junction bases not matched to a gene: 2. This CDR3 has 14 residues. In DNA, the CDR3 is TGTGCCAGCAGCGCACTAGCGAGCACAGATACGCAGTATTTT. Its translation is CASSALASTDTQYF. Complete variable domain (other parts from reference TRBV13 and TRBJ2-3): AAGVIQSPRHLIKEKRETATLKCYPIPRHDTVYWYQQGPGQDPQFLISFYEKMQSDKGSIPDRFSAQQFSDYHSELNMSSLELGDSALYFCASSALASTDTQYFGPGTRLTVL.

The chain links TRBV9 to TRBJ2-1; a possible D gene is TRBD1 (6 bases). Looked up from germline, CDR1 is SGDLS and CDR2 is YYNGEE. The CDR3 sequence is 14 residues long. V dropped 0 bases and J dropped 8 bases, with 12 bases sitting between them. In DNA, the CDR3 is TGTGCCAGCAGCGTAGAACAGGGTGGGGATGAGCAGTTCTTC. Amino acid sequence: CASSVEQGGDEQFF. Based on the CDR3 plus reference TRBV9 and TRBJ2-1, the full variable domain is DSGVTQTPKHLITATGQRVTLRCSPRSGDLSVYWYQQSLDQGLQFLIQYYNGEERAKGNILERFSAQQFPDLHSELNLSSLELGDSALYFCASSVEQGGDEQFFGPGTRLTVL.

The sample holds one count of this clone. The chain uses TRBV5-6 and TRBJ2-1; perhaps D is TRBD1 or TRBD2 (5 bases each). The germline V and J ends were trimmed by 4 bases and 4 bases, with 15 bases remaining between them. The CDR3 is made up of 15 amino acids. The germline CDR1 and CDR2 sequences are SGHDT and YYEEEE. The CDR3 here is CASSPPGAPYNEQFF. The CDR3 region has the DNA TGTGCCAGCAGCCCCCCCGGGGCACCGTACAATGAGCAGTTCTTC.

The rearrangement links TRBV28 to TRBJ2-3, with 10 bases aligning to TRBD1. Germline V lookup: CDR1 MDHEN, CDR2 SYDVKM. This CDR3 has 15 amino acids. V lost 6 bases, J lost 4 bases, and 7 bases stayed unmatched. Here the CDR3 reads CASSWDRGVADTQYF. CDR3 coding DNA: TGTGCCAGCAGCTGGGACAGGGGTGTCGCAGATACGCAGTATTTT.

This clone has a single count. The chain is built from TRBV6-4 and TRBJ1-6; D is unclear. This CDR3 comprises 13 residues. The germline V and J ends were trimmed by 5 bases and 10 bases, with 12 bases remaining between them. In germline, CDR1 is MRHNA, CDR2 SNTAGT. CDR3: CASSPDFRSPLHF. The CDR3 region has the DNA TGTGCCAGCAGTCCGGATTTTCGCTCACCCCTCCACTTT.

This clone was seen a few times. DNA of the CDR3: TGTGCCAGCAGCCGCCCCGGACTTACTTACGAGCAGTACTTC. This encodes CASSRPGLTYEQYF. The chain has TRBV28 and TRBJ2-7, with a possible D match to TRBD2 (5 bases). Germline-derived CDR1 and CDR2 are MDHEN and SYDVKM. This CDR3 contains 14 residues. V was cut by 6 bases and J by 4 bases, with 16 bases left in between.

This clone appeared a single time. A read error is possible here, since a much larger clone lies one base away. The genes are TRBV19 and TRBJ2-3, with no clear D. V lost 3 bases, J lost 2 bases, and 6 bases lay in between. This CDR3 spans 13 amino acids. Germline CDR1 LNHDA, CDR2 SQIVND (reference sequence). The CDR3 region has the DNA TGTGCCAGTAGTATGAGGAACACAGATACGCAGTATTTT. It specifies CASSMRNTDTQYF.

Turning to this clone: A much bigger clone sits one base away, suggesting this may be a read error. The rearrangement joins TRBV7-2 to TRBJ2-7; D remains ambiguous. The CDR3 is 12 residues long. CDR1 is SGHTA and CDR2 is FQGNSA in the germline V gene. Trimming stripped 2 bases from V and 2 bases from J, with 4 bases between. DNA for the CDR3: TGTGCCAGCAGCTTAAGGGCCTACGAGCAGTACTTC. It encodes CASSLRAYEQYF.

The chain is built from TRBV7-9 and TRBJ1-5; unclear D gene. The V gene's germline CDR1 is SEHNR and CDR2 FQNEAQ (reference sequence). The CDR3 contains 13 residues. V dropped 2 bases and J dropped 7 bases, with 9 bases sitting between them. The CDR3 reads CASSLQVGQPQHF. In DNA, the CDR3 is TGTGCCAGCAGCTTACAAGTGGGGCAGCCCCAGCATTTT.